This T cell receptor beta chain is drawn from a study of cytomegalovirus exposure and HLA in healthy donors. This clone was seen more than once but under ten times. Its matching antigen is unknown. Produced via immunoSEQ multiplex PCR; TCRdb's table is partial and in-frame only. Of around 130,000 clones in the sample, about 83% were seen once. J gave up 4 bases and V 7 bases, and 4 bases lay outside the gene matches. The germline gives CDR1 LNHDA, CDR2 SQIVND (reference sequence). CDR3 length equals 13 residues. Study findings and constraints: Researchers counted over 150 TCR beta chains as cytomegalovirus-associated.

Sequencing was done on a sample of PBMCs. This chain links TRBV19 with TRBJ1-2; 9 bases map to TRBD1. The sequence was obtained from a woman aged 25-40 years in good health and CMV-seronegative. CDR3 sequence (DNA): TGTGCCAGTAAGGGACAGGGATCCTATGGCTACACCTTC. This translates into CASKGQGSYGYTF.